Following are 28 T cell receptor beta chains from one sample sequenced in a study of blood T cell repertoires in COVID-19. Here immunoSEQ multiplex PCR was the method, and the copy in TCRdb shows in-frame clones only, minus some. The data show fewer than 60,000 clones, with more than 70% seen just once and approximately 14% held by the top ten. Sequenced input: peripheral blood. The receptors here all came from a human donor in a cohort sampled during active COVID-19.

As concerns this clone: A read error may produce the germline difference seen at one junction end. V usage is TRBV5-1 and J usage is TRBJ2-3; D is ambiguous. This CDR3 region has 13 residues. Germline CDR1 reads SGHRS; CDR2 reads YFSETQ. The CDR3 DNA reads as TGCGCCAGCAGCGATCCAAGCACCGATACGCAGTATTTT. Translating gives CASSDPSTDTQYF.

The chain couples TRBV6-5 to TRBJ2-5; 11 bases map to TRBD2. J was trimmed by 2 bases and V by 6 bases; bases with no gene match: 5. Germline V gene sequence: CDR1 MNHEY, CDR2 SVGAGI. The CDR3 has 15 amino acids. DNA for the CDR3: TGTGCCAGCAGGCTGACTAGCGGGGATCAAGAGACCCAGTACTTC. It specifies CASRLTSGDQETQYF.

The chain employs TRBV10-2 and TRBJ2-5, with 12 bases matching TRBD2. Trimming took 2 bases from V and 4 from J; bases not matched to a gene: 5. Germline V gene lookup returns CDR1 WSHSY and CDR2 SAAADI. The CDR3 has 16 residues. CDR3 sequence: CASSEALAGGPETQYF. The CDR3 DNA is TGCGCCAGCAGTGAGGCCCTAGCGGGAGGGCCAGAGACCCAGTACTTC.

In nucleotides, the CDR3 is TGTGCCACCAGCAGAGGGGGGCAGCTCTATGGCTACACCTTC. It translates to CATSRGGQLYGYTF. The V and J genes are TRBV15 and TRBJ1-2; TRBD1 is a possible D gene (6 bases). Germline V gives CDR1 LNHNV, CDR2 YYDKDF (reference sequence). The V and J ends lost 1 base and 4 bases respectively, with 10 bases between them. There are 14 residues in the CDR3.

This clone appeared a single time. The chain links TRBV27 to TRBJ2-1; 7 bases are a match to TRBD1. Germline values: CDR1 MNHEY, CDR2 SMNVEV (reference sequence). The ends lost 3 bases at V and 2 bases at J; junction bases unmatched: 4. CDR3 size: 15 residues. In DNA, the CDR3 is TGTGCCAGCAGTTTCGTACAGGGGACCTACAATGAGCAGTTCTTC. Protein product: CASSFVQGTYNEQFF.

The genes are TRBV9 and TRBJ1-3; D gene unclear. Germline CDR1 is SGDLS and CDR2 is YYNGEE. The V end was cut by 0 bases, the J end by 0 bases, with 13 bases between. This CDR3 region has 17 residues. The CDR3 spells CASSVATRYNSGNTIYF. For the CDR3, the DNA is TGTGCCAGCAGCGTAGCTACGAGGTACAACTCTGGAAACACCATATATTTT.

The rearrangement links TRBV21-1 to TRBJ1-5; the table's D gene call, TRBD1, was not cross checked with the DNA. TRBV21-1 is designated a pseudogene. The CDR3 runs 19 residues. The CDR3 DNA follows: TGTGCCAGCAGCCGCTCTCACAGGGGGATGGATGTTTGCAATCAGCCCCAGCATTTT. It codes for CASSRSHRGMDVCNQPQHF.

The V call is TRBV5-1, the J call TRBJ2-1; a weak D match, TRBD1 (6 bases). The CDR3 spans 12 residues. V was cut by 0 bases and J by 8 bases, with 6 bases left in between. Germline CDR1 SGHRS, CDR2 YFSETQ. CDR3 bases: TGCGCCAGCAGCTTGGAGGGGGATGAGCAGTTCTTC. This gives the protein CASSLEGDEQFF.

This chain links TRBV5-1 with TRBJ2-5; 7 bases match TRBD1. CDR1 is SGHRS, CDR2 YFSETQ, per germline. J gave up 1 base and V 0 bases, and 6 bases lay outside the gene matches. This CDR3 region has 16 residues. The CDR3: CASSLEGRGSQETQYF. In DNA, the CDR3 is TGCGCCAGCAGCTTGGAGGGCAGGGGGAGCCAAGAGACCCAGTACTTC.

The rearrangement joins TRBV6-5 to TRBJ1-4; D is possibly TRBD1 (5 bases). Deletions cut 0 bases from V and 8 bases from J, with 16 bases between. The germline gives CDR1 MNHEY, CDR2 SVGAGI. The CDR3 spans 16 residues. As DNA, the CDR3 is TGTGCCAGCAGTTACTCGAGGCAGGGCCTATGGGAAAAACTGTTTTTT. It yields the protein CASSYSRQGLWEKLFF.

The genes are TRBV12-5 and TRBJ1-2; 8 nucleotides align to TRBD1. This CDR3 contains 15 residues. The J segment lost 7 bases and the V segment lost 3 bases, leaving 10 bases of the junction unmatched. Germline CDR1 reads LGHNT; CDR2 reads FRNRAP. The CDR3 loop reads CASGFEQGEVGGYTF. The DNA for the CDR3 is TGTGCTAGTGGTTTTGAACAGGGGGAAGTAGGTGGCTACACCTTC. The whole variable domain, filled in from reference TRBV12-5 and TRBJ1-2, reads DARVTQTPRHKVTEMGQEVTMRCQPILGHNTVFWYRQTMMQGLELLAYFRNRAPLDDSGMPKDRFSAEMPDATLATLKIQPSEPRDSAVYFCASGFEQGEVGGYTFGSGTRLTVV.

This chain connects TRBV9 to TRBJ2-1; 10 nucleotides line up with TRBD2. The V segment lost 3 bases and the J segment 6 bases; nucleotides outside the gene matches: 6. Germline loops: CDR1 SGDLS, CDR2 YYNGEE. The CDR3 consists of 15 residues. The CDR3 loop reads CASSASGREFNEQFF. CDR3 bases: TGTGCCAGCAGCGCCAGCGGGAGGGAATTCAATGAGCAGTTCTTC.

The CDR3 DNA is TGCGCCAGCAGCCGATCCCCGGGGGGGGAGAGGCGCGACGAGCAGTACTTC. This encodes CASSRSPGGERRDEQYF. This chain joins TRBV5-1 and TRBJ2-7; 8 bases map to TRBD2. The CDR3 contains 17 residues. The V segment lost 4 bases and the J segment 5 bases; nucleotides outside the gene matches: 17. Germline CDR1 reads SGHRS; CDR2 reads YFSETQ.

This rearrangement joins TRBV6-5 to TRBJ2-1; 8 nucleotides line up with TRBD2. Germline V CDR1 and CDR2: MNHEY, SVGAGI. The CDR3 length is 15 residues. With V trimmed by 3 bases and J by 9 bases, 10 bases remained unmatched. CDR3 in amino acids: CASSYGAGVLSEQFF. CDR3 coding DNA: TGTGCCAGCAGTTATGGAGCGGGAGTCCTTAGTGAGCAGTTCTTC.

The chain links TRBV2 to TRBJ2-7, with 7 bases lining up with TRBD1. The CDR3 is 16 residues long. V was pared by 2 bases and J by 4 bases, with 11 bases of the junction left unmatched. CDR1 and CDR2 (germline): SNHLY, FYNNEI. CDR3 amino acids: CASSEPGWDSKYEQYF. CDR3 coding DNA: TGTGCCAGCAGTGAACCAGGGTGGGACAGCAAATACGAGCAGTACTTC. Filled out from reference TRBV2 and TRBJ2-7, the complete variable domain reads EPEVTQTPSHQVTQMGQEVILRCVPISNHLYFYWYRQILGQKVEFLVSFYNNEISEKSEIFDDQFSVERPDGSNFTLKIRSTKLEDSAMYFCASSEPGWDSKYEQYFGPGTRLTVT.

The V gene is TRBV6-9, the J gene TRBJ1-6, with TRBD1 as a possible D gene (6 bases). Germline loops: CDR1 MNHGY, CDR2 SVAAGI. The V end lost 7 bases, the J end lost 9 bases, and 7 bases lay between the germline ends. The length of the CDR3 is 11 residues. The CDR3 here is CASNRASPLHF. The DNA of the CDR3 is TGTGCCAGCAACAGGGCTTCACCCCTCCACTTT.

V is TRBV10-3 and J is TRBJ2-1, with TRBD2 identical over 13 bases. CDR1 and CDR2 (germline): ENHRY, SYGVKD. Germline trimming cut 6 bases from V and 2 bases from J; bases unmatched to any gene: 7. The CDR3 runs to 17 residues. The CDR3 loop reads CAIRPRLAGGPYNEQFF. The CDR3, as DNA: TGTGCCATCAGACCAAGACTAGCGGGAGGCCCCTACAATGAGCAGTTCTTC.

J is TRBJ1-2 and V is TRBV6-2 or TRBV6-3, with 8 bases lining up with TRBD1. Germline trimming cut 4 bases from V and 7 bases from J; bases unmatched to any gene: 5. This CDR3 has 13 amino acids. The germline V gene has CDR1 MNHEY and CDR2 SVGEGT. CDR3 region: CASSSRQGFGYTF. In nucleotides, the CDR3 is TGTGCCAGCAGTTCCCGACAGGGGTTTGGCTACACCTTC.

CDR3 in DNA: TGTGCCAGCAGCTTAGTATCGGGACAGGGGGAAGAGCAGTACTTC. Translation: CASSLVSGQGEEQYF. The genes are TRBV11-3 and TRBJ2-7; the match to TRBD1 covers 11 bases. With V trimmed by 1 base and J by 7 bases, 6 bases remained unmatched. Germline V gives CDR1 SGHNT, CDR2 YENEEA. The CDR3 covers 15 residues.

The chain recombines TRBV21-1 with TRBJ1-2; the D call in the table, TRBD1, was not verified against the DNA. TRBV21-1 is a known pseudogene. The CDR3 is made up of 16 amino acids. In nucleotides, the CDR3 is TGTGCCAGCAGCAAACTTGGACAGCAAAGGGACTATGGCTACACCTTC. This codes for CASSKLGQQRDYGYTF.

The chain recombines TRBV19 with TRBJ2-1, with D unresolved. CDR1 and CDR2 (germline): LNHDA, SQIVND (reference sequence). The ends were cut back, 10 bases at V and 1 base at J, with 11 bases in the middle. The CDR3 has 13 amino acids. This CDR3 is CATTSRSYNEQFF. The CDR3, as DNA: TGTGCCACCACTTCCCGATCCTACAATGAGCAGTTCTTC.

The chain couples TRBV9 to TRBJ2-1; 11 nucleotides agree with TRBD2. The CDR3 loop spans 16 amino acids. Germline CDR1 and CDR2: SGDLS and YYNGEE. Trimming took 3 bases from V and 8 from J; bases not matched to a gene: 10. Here the CDR3 DNA reads TGTGCCAGCAGCGACCTTAGCGGGGGGGCCGGGGATGAGCAGTTCTTC. This sequence encodes CASSDLSGGAGDEQFF. The full variable domain, with the rest looked up from reference TRBV9 and TRBJ2-1, is DSGVTQTPKHLITATGQRVTLRCSPRSGDLSVYWYQQSLDQGLQFLIQYYNGEERAKGNILERFSAQQFPDLHSELNLSSLELGDSALYFCASSDLSGGAGDEQFFGPGTRLTVL.

The chain combines TRBV4-1 with TRBJ2-5; 11 bases map to TRBD2. The CDR3 sequence is 18 residues long. After removal of 1 base from V and 2 bases from J, the junction contained 9 bases not matched to a gene. Germline V gene sequence: CDR1 MGHRA, CDR2 YSYEKL. CDR3 nucleotides: TGCGCCAGCAGCCAAGTTCAGCAGCTAGCGGGAGGACAAGAGACCCAGTACTTC. It yields the protein CASSQVQQLAGGQETQYF.

This clone appeared a single time. The genes are TRBV15 and TRBJ2-7; 13 nucleotides match TRBD2. CDR1 LNHNV and CDR2 YYDKDF come from the germline V gene (reference sequence). Trimming took 3 bases from V and 0 from J; bases not matched to a gene: 2. This CDR3 comprises 16 residues. The CDR3 DNA reads as TGTGCCACCAGCAGGGGACTAGCGGGGAACTCCTACGAGCAGTACTTC. Residues: CATSRGLAGNSYEQYF.

Only one count was recorded for this clone. This chain uses TRBV6-6 with TRBJ1-2; the match to TRBD1 covers 8 bases. The V gene end was trimmed by 5 bases and the J gene end by 8 bases; junction bases not matched to a gene: 7. Germline lookup yields CDR1 MNHNY and CDR2 SVGAGI (reference sequence). The CDR3 runs to 13 residues. CDR3 in amino acids: CASSPPGGQGYTF. In DNA form, the CDR3 reads TGTGCCAGCAGTCCTCCAGGGGGCCAGGGCTACACCTTC.

V gene TRBV30 combines with J gene TRBJ2-7; 12 bases align to TRBD2. In germline, CDR1 is GTSNPN, CDR2 SVGIG (reference sequence). This CDR3 contains 13 residues. With 5 bases clipped from V and 2 bases from J, the junction kept 1 base outside the gene matches. CDR3 protein: CAWRLAGAYEQYF. CDR3 nucleotides: TGTGCCTGGCGACTAGCGGGGGCCTACGAGCAGTACTTC.

Comments on this clone: This sample also contains other DNA sequences that code for the same CDR3. The rearrangement joins TRBV4-3 to TRBJ1-1, with D hard to call. The CDR3 loop spans 14 amino acids. V was pared by 0 bases and J by 4 bases, with 9 bases between. Germline V lookup: CDR1 LGHNA, CDR2 YSLEER. Here the CDR3 reads CASSQDLRGTEAFF. Here the CDR3 DNA reads TGCGCCAGCAGCCAAGATTTACGGGGCACTGAAGCTTTCTTT.

This rearrangement joins TRBV27 to TRBJ1-1; D is unresolved. CDR1 and CDR2 from the germline V gene are MNHEY and SMNVEV (reference sequence). Deletions cut 2 bases from V and 5 bases from J, with 6 bases between. CDR3 size: 12 residues. Here the CDR3 reads CASSLRGTEAFF. Here the CDR3 DNA reads TGTGCCAGCAGTTTACGGGGTACTGAAGCTTTCTTT.